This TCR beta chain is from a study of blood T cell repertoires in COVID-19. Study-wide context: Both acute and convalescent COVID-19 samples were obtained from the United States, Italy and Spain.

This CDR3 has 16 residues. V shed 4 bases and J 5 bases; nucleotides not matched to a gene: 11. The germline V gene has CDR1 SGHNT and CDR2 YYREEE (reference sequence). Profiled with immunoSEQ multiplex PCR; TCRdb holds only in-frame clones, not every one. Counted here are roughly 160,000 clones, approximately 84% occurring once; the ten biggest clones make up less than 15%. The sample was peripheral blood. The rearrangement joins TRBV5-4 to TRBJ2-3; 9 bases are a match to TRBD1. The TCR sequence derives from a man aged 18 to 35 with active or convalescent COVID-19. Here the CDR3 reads CASSASGTGSKDTQYF. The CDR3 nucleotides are TGTGCCAGCAGCGCCTCCGGGACAGGGTCGAAAGATACGCAGTATTTT.